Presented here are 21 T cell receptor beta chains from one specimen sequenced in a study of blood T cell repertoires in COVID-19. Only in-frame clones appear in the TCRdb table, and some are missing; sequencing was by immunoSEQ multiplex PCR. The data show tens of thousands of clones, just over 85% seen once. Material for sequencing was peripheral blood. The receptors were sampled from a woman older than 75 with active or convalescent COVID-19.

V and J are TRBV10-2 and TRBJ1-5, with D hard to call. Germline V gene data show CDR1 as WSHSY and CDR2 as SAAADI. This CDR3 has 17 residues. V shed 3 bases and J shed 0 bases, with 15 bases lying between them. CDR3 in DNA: TGCGCCAGCAGTGATTTGGGAGGTGCCCTTAGCAATCAGCCCCAGCATTTT. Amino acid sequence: CASSDLGGALSNQPQHF.

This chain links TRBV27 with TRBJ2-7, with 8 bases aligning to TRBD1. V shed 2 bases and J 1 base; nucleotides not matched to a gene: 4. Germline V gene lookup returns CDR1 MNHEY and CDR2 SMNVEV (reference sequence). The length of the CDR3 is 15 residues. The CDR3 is CASSLVGQASYEQYF. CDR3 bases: TGTGCCAGCAGTTTAGTGGGACAGGCGTCCTACGAGCAGTACTTC.

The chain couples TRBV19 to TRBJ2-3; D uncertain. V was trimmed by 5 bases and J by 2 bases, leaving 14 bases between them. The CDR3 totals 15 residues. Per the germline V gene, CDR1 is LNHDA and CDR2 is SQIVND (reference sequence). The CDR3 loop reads CASSPALRPTDTQYF. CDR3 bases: TGTGCCAGTAGTCCAGCTCTCAGGCCCACAGATACGCAGTATTTT.

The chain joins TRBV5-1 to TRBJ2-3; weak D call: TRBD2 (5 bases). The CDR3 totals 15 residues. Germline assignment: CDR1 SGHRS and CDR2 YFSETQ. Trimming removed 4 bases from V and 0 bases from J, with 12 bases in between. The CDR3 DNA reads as TGCGCCAGCAGCCTCAACGGGGAAAGCACAGATACGCAGTATTTT. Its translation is CASSLNGESTDTQYF.

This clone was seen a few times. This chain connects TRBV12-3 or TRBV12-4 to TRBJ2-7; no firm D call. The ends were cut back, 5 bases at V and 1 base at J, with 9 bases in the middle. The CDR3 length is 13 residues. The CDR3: CASSLTKSYEQYF. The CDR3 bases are TGTGCCAGCAGTCTTACAAAGTCCTACGAGCAGTACTTC.

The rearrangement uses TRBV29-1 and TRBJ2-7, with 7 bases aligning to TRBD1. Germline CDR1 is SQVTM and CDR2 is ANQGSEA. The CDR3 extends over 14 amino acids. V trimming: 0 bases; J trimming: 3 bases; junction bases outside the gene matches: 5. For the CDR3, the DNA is TGCAGCGTTGAAGAGCGAAGGGGGCTCTACGAGCAGTACTTC. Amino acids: CSVEERRGLYEQYF.

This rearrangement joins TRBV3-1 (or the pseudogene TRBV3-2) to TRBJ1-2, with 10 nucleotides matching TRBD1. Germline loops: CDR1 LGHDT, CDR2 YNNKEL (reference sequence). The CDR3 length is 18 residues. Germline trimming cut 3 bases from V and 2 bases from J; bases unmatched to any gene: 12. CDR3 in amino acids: CASSHARGQGKLNYGYTF. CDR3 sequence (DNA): TGTGCCAGCAGCCATGCCAGGGGACAGGGGAAGCTCAACTATGGCTACACCTTC.

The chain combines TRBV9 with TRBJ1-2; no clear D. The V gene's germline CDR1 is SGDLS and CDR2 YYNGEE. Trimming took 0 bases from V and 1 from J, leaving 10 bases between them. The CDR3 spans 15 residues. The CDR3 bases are TGTGCCAGCAGCGTAGAATCTCGGGGTAACTATGGCTACACCTTC. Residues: CASSVESRGNYGYTF. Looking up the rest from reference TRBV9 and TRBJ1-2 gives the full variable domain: DSGVTQTPKHLITATGQRVTLRCSPRSGDLSVYWYQQSLDQGLQFLIQYYNGEERAKGNILERFSAQQFPDLHSELNLSSLELGDSALYFCASSVESRGNYGYTFGSGTRLTVV.

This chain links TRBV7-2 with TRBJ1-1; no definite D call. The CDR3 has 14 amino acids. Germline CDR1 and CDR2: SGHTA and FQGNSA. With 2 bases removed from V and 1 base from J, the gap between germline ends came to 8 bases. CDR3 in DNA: TGTGCCAGCAGCTTAATAGCCGGGAACACTGAAGCTTTCTTT. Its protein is CASSLIAGNTEAFF. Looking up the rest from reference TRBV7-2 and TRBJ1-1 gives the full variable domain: GAGVSQSPSNKVTEKGKDVELRCDPISGHTALYWYRQSLGQGLEFLIYFQGNSAPDKSGLPSDRFSAERTGGSVSTLTIQRTQQEDSAVYLCASSLIAGNTEAFFGQGTRLTVV.

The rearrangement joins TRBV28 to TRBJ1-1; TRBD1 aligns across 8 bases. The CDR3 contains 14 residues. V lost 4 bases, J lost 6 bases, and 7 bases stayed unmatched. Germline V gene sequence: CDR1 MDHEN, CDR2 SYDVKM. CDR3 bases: TGTGCCAGCAGTTGGACAGGGTTTTTCGCTGAAGCTTTCTTT. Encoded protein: CASSWTGFFAEAFF. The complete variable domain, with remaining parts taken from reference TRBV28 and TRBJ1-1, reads DVKVTQSSRYLVKRTGEKVFLECVQDMDHENMFWYRQDPGLGLRLIYFSYDVKMKEKGDIPEGYSVSREKKERFSLILESASTNQTSMYLCASSWTGFFAEAFFGQGTRLTVV.

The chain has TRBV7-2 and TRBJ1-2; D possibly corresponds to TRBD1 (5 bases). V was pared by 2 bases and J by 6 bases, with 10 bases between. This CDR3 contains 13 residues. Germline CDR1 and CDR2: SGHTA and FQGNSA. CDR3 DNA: TGTGCCAGCAGCTTAATGACGGGGGATGGCTACACCTTC. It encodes CASSLMTGDGYTF.

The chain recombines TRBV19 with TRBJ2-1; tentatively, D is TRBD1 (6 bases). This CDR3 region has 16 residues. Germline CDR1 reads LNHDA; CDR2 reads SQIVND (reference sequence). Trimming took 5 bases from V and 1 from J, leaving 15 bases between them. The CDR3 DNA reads TGTGCCAGTAGTCCCGACAGGAGTATATCCTACAATGAGCAGTTCTTC. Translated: CASSPDRSISYNEQFF. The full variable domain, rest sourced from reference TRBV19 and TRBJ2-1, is DGGITQSPKYLFRKEGQNVTLSCEQNLNHDAMYWYRQDPGQGLRLIYYSQIVNDFQKGDIAEGYSVSREKKESFPLTVTSAQKNPTAFYLCASSPDRSISYNEQFFGPGTRLTVL.

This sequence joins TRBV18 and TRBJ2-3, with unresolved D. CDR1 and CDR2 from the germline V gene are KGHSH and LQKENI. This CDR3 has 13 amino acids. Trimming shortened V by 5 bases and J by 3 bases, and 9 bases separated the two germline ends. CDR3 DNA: TGTGCCAGCTCAACGAGCCTTACAGATACGCAGTATTTT. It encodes CASSTSLTDTQYF.

The DNA for the CDR3 is TGTGCCAGCATGTGGGACAGGAGACTCTCTGGAAACACCATATATTTT. Amino acid sequence: CASMWDRRLSGNTIYF. V usage is TRBV2 and J usage is TRBJ1-3, with 8 bases lining up with TRBD1. Germline assignment: CDR1 SNHLY and CDR2 FYNNEI. V lost 7 bases and J lost 0; bases outside the gene matches: 8. The CDR3 spans 16 residues. The full variable domain, its missing parts supplied by reference TRBV2 and TRBJ1-3, is EPEVTQTPSHQVTQMGQEVILRCVPISNHLYFYWYRQILGQKVEFLVSFYNNEISEKSEIFDDQFSVERPDGSNFTLKIRSTKLEDSAMYFCASMWDRRLSGNTIYFGEGSWLTVV.

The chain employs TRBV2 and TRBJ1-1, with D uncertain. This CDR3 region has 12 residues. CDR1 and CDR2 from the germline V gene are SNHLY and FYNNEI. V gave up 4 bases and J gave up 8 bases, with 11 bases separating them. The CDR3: CASSVRGKEAFF. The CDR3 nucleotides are TGTGCCAGCAGTGTTCGAGGGAAGGAAGCTTTCTTT.

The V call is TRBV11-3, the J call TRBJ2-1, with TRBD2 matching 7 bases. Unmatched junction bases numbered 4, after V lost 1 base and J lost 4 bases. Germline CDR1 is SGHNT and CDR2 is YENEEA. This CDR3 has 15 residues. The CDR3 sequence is CASSLGGGTYNEQFF. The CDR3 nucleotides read TGTGCCAGCAGCTTAGGGGGAGGGACGTACAATGAGCAGTTCTTC.

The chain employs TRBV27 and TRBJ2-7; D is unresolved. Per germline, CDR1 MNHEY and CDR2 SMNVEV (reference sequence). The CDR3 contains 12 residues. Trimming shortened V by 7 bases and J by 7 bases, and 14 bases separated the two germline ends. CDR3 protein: CASIARHGEQYF. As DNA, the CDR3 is TGTGCCAGCATCGCGCGACATGGGGAGCAGTACTTC.

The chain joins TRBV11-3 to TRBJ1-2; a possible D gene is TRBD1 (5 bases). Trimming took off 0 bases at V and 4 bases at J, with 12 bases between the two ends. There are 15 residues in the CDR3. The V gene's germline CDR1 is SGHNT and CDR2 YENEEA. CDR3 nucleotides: TGTGCCAGCAGCTTAGAGACGGGGGAAGCCTATGGCTACACCTTC. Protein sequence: CASSLETGEAYGYTF.

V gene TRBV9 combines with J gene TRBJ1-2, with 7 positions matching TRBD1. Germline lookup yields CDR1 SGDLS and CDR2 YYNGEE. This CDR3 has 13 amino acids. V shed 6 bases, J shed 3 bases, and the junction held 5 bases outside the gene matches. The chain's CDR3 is CASTSGQHYGYTF. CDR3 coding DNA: TGTGCCAGCACCTCGGGACAGCACTATGGCTACACCTTC. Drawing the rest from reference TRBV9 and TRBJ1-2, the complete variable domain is DSGVTQTPKHLITATGQRVTLRCSPRSGDLSVYWYQQSLDQGLQFLIQYYNGEERAKGNILERFSAQQFPDLHSELNLSSLELGDSALYFCASTSGQHYGYTFGSGTRLTVV.

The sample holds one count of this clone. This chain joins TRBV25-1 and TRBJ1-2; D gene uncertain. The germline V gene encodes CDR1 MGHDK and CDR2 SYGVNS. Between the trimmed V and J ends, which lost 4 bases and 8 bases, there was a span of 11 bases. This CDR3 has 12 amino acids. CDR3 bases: TGTGCCAGCAGTGCCGGGAGCCACGGCTACACCTTC. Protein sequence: CASSAGSHGYTF.

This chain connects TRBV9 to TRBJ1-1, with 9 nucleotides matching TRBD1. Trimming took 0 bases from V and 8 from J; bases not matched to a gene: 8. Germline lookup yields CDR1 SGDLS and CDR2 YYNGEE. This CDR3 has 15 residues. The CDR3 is CASSVAPGQGTEAFF. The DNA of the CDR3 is TGTGCCAGCAGCGTAGCTCCAGGACAGGGGACGGAAGCTTTCTTT. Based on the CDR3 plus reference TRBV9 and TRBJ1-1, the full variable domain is DSGVTQTPKHLITATGQRVTLRCSPRSGDLSVYWYQQSLDQGLQFLIQYYNGEERAKGNILERFSAQQFPDLHSELNLSSLELGDSALYFCASSVAPGQGTEAFFGQGTRLTVV.